These T cell receptor beta chains were read from a single sample in a study of OX40 agonist ivuxolimab in advanced cancers. Repertoires were generated with immunoSEQ multiplex PCR, while TCRdb's copy carries only in-frame clones and drops some. Among over 35,000 clones, more than 75% were seen once, and the ten largest hold roughly a sixth. Here the sequenced sample was CD4+ or CD8+ T cells sorted from blood, taken in a trial of the OX40 agonist ivuxolimab. These receptors were obtained from an adult with an advanced solid tumor such as melanoma, head and neck, liver or kidney cancer. Both conserved end residues are part of each CDR3. The D gene is left open where the match is weak. Clone size is stated in some rows and not others, as once, few, many or a class when expanded.

abundance	v_gene	j_gene	d_gene	CDR3nt	CDR3aa
.	TRBV29-1	TRBJ2-3	.	TGCAGCGTTGAATGGCCCGACAGAGGGAGCCGAACAGATACGCAGTATTTT	CSVEWPDRGSRTDTQYF
.	TRBV6-5	TRBJ1-1	.	TGTGCCAGCAGTTATATGGGGACCAGTGAAGCTTTCTTT	CASSYMGTSEAFF
once	TRBV4-3	TRBJ2-3	.	TGCGCCAGCAGCCAAGATCGGGGTGGCACAGATACGCAGTATTTT	CASSQDRGGTDTQYF
.	TRBV14	TRBJ2-2	.	TGTGCCAGCAGTCGCAGGGGGGACGCGAACACCGGGGAGCTGTTTTTT	CASSRRGDANTGELFF
.	TRBV27	TRBJ1-5	.	TGTGCCAGCAGTTTATCCGGGACACTGAGACAGCCCCAGCATTTT	CASSLSGTLRQPQHF
once	TRBV19	TRBJ2-1	TRBD2	TGTGCCAGTAGTATGGCGGGAGGAAGAAATGAGCAGTTCTTC	CASSMAGGRNEQFF
.	TRBV29-1	TRBJ2-1	TRBD2	TGCAGCGCAATACCTGGACTAGCGGGAGGGTACAATGAGCAGTTCTTC	CSAIPGLAGGYNEQFF
.	TRBV6-5	TRBJ1-1	.	TGTGCCAGCAGTTACTCTCCGGTCAGCACTGAAGCTTTCTTT	CASSYSPVSTEAFF
.	TRBV5-5	TRBJ1-1	.	TGTGCCAGCAGCCCCAGGGCGGGGGACACTGAAGCTTTCTTT	CASSPRAGDTEAFF
.	TRBV7-9	TRBJ2-7	.	TGTGCCAGCAGCTTACCCGGCGGGACACCGAGCTCCTACGAGCAGTACTTC	CASSLPGGTPSSYEQYF
.	TRBV19	TRBJ1-3	TRBD1	TGTGCCAGTAGTAGAGGTGACAGGGTTAATTACGGAAACACCATATATTTT	CASSRGDRVNYGNTIYF
.	TRBV29-1	TRBJ2-2	.	TGCAGCGTTGAAGGACGCGGGGTGGGGAGCACCGGGGAGCTGTTTTTT	CSVEGRGVGSTGELFF
once	TRBV7-2	TRBJ2-5	TRBD2	TGTGCCAGCAGCCTTAGCGGGAGGGTTGAGACCCAGTACTTC	CASSLSGRVETQYF
once	TRBV4-3	TRBJ2-3	.	TGCGCCAGCAGCCATGGGACTTTAACAGATACGCAGTATTTT	CASSHGTLTDTQYF
.	TRBV7-9	TRBJ1-6	.	TGTGCCAGCAGCTTAGGGAGCTCCTATAATTCACCCCTCCACTTT	CASSLGSSYNSPLHF
.	TRBV6-5	TRBJ2-5	.	TGTGCCAGCAGTTACGATAATCAGGGAAGGGAGACCCAGTACTTC	CASSYDNQGRETQYF
once	TRBV28	TRBJ2-3	.	TGTGCCAGCATTGCTAAAGCTCCGAACACAGATACGCAGTATTTT	CASIAKAPNTDTQYF
.	TRBV27	TRBJ2-1	.	TGTGCCAGCAGTTTATCGATGCTAACAATTATTGGGAGGAGCTCCTACAATGAGCAGTTCTTC	CASSLSMLTIIGRSSYNEQFF
.	TRBV6-5	TRBJ1-2	.	TGTGCCAGCAGTAACGACACCTATGGCTACACCTTC	CASSNDTYGYTF
.	TRBV27	TRBJ2-1	TRBD2	TGTGCCAGCAGTTTCCCCCGCGGGAGGGCCATAAATGAGCAGTTCTTC	CASSFPRGRAINEQFF
once	TRBV9	TRBJ2-7	.	TGTGCCAGCAGCGTAGAGGGGACGGCCTCCTACGAGCAGTACTTC	CASSVEGTASYEQYF
.	TRBV5-6	TRBJ1-1	.	TGTGCCAGCAGCTTGGGGGGAGGGATACAATTGAACACTGAAGCTTTCTTT	CASSLGGGIQLNTEAFF
.	TRBV5-6	TRBJ1-1	.	TGTGCCAGCAGCCTCACGGCGGGTACTGAAGCTTTCTTT	CASSLTAGTEAFF
.	TRBV6-4	TRBJ2-2	TRBD2	TGTGCCACCGGGGGTACTAGCGGTGAGACCGGGGAGCTGTTTTTT	CATGGTSGETGELFF
.	TRBV7-9	TRBJ2-1	.	TGTGCCATCAACAAAGTAGACAGATCCTACAATGAGCAGTTCTTC	CAINKVDRSYNEQFF
.	TRBV6-1	TRBJ1-1	.	TGTGCCAGCGTGATAGGGACTGAAGCTTTCTTT	CASVIGTEAFF
.	TRBV4-2	TRBJ2-7	TRBD2	TGTGCCAGCAGCGCCCCGACTAGCGGTTCCTACGAGCAGTACTTC	CASSAPTSGSYEQYF
once	TRBV7-3	TRBJ2-3	.	TGTGCCAGCAGCTACGGGACACAGACCACAGATACGCAGTATTTT	CASSYGTQTTDTQYF
.	TRBV19	TRBJ2-1	.	TGTGCCAGTAGTACTTTCGACGTATACAATGAGCAGTTCTTC	CASSTFDVYNEQFF
.	TRBV13	TRBJ2-2	.	TGTGCCAGCAGCTTTTACAGAGACACCGGGGAGCTGTTTTTT	CASSFYRDTGELFF
.	TRBV15	TRBJ2-5	TRBD1	TGTGCCACCAGCAGGGTTCCCGATGGGAGACAGGGTACTTCGGAGACCCAGTACTTC	CATSRVPDGRQGTSETQYF
few	TRBV11-2	TRBJ2-7	.	TGTGCCAGCAGCCTTAGCCCGGGACCGGGATCCTACGAGCAGTACTTC	CASSLSPGPGSYEQYF
few	TRBV4-2	TRBJ2-2	TRBD1	TGTGCCAGCAGCCTGGGACAGGGGGCTCCCGGGGAGCTGTTTTTT	CASSLGQGAPGELFF
once	TRBV19	TRBJ1-5	.	TGTGCCAGTAGGTCCCTGGGACTCCGGTGGCAGCCCCAGCATTTT	CASRSLGLRWQPQHF
.	TRBV27	TRBJ2-1	.	TGTGCCAGCAGTTTAGGGGCCTACAATGAGCAGTTCTTC	CASSLGAYNEQFF
.	TRBV9	TRBJ2-1	.	TGTGCCAGCAGTGACTTCAATGAGCAGTTCTTC	CASSDFNEQFF
.	TRBV7-9	TRBJ2-7	.	TGTGCCAGCAGCTTAGGGCAGGTCAACGAGCAGTACTTC	CASSLGQVNEQYF
.	TRBV5-1	TRBJ1-1	.	TGCGCCAGCAGTCTAAGGGGGGAAAACACTGAAGCTTTCTTT	CASSLRGENTEAFF
.	TRBV9	TRBJ2-3	.	TGTGCCAGCAGCGTAGAAGATACTAGCACAGATACGCAGTATTTT	CASSVEDTSTDTQYF
many	TRBV5-4	TRBJ2-3	.	TGTGCCAGCAGCTTCTTGGGCGGAGATAGCACAGATACGCAGTATTTT	CASSFLGGDSTDTQYF
.	TRBV27	TRBJ2-2	TRBD1	TGTGCCAGCAGTTTATTTTCGGGGACAGGACACACCGGGGAGCTGTTTTTT	CASSLFSGTGHTGELFF
.	TRBV9	TRBJ1-6	TRBD1	TGTGCCAGCAGCCCCACGGGGACAGGGATTTTATCGTCCTATAATTCACCCCTCCACTTT	CASSPTGTGILSSYNSPLHF
medium-sized	TRBV9	TRBJ1-3	.	TGTGCCAGCAGCGTAGTGGCAGGGCCTGGAAACACCATATATTTT	CASSVVAGPGNTIYF
.	TRBV13	TRBJ2-7	TRBD1	TGTGCCAGCAGCTTAGGCCGTGGGCAGGGGGCGGGGGAGCAGTACTTC	CASSLGRGQGAGEQYF
.	TRBV29-1	TRBJ2-1	TRBD2	TGCAGCGTCGGACTAGCAGGGGAGCAGTTCTTC	CSVGLAGEQFF